This section outlines one T cell receptor (beta chain) sequence together with its context. No cognate antigen has been identified for it. No much larger clone is present one base from it, and per-base qualities are unavailable. This record belongs to a study of untreated major depressive disorder listed by TCRdb under 2018. In the study overall: In this cross-sectional case-control comparison, antidepressant-free major depressive disorder patients and individually matched non-depressed controls were compared on T cell phenotype and TCR repertoire. Differences in Vbeta 5.1, Vbeta 11 and Vbeta 22 usage observed by flow cytometry in the whole cohort were followed up by sequencing. What the research found in general, with its limitations: Because of strict matching and exclusion criteria, the study sample was comparatively small, which limits how generalizable the findings are. In the sequencing data, TRBV25-01 and TRBV02-01 usage matched the flow-cytometry pattern but was not statistically significant. For the sequencing comparisons, one-tailed planned tests were applied to only three preselected Vbeta families. In CD4+ T cells, sequencing confirmed that depressed patients used TRBV05-01 (Vbeta 5.1) more than controls did, with a one-tailed test giving p = 0.040. The top five TRBV05-01 clones in every sequenced subject were all private clones.

Each depressed patient was pairwise matched to a non-depressed control for sex, age, current smoking status and body mass index. Every participant was of European descent. Controls had no mood disorder either currently or in their lifetime and had a Quick Inventory of Depressive Symptoms-Self Report score of 5 or lower. Major medical conditions, Axis I/II comorbidities, regular medication or illicit drug use, and drinking over 100 g alcohol weekly were applied as exclusion criteria for all participants. Approximately 30 ml of peripheral blood was collected into EDTA tubes from each participant. Using the BD IMag Human CD4 T Lymphocyte Enrichment Set, CD4+ T cells were purified from thawed PBMCs via magnetic negative selection. Flow cytometry confirmed that the CD4+ enrichment method typically gave approximately 96% purity. TCRbeta sequencing was performed on a subgroup of about 5 case-control pairs selected blind to chemokine receptor expression and flow-cytometric repertoire skewing results. All blood samples were collected in the morning at 8:00 a.m., and PBMCs were isolated by Ficoll-Hypaque gradient centrifugation. PBMCs were cryopreserved by gradual cooling to -80°C and stored in liquid nitrogen until assayed.

Spanning cysteine to phenylalanine, the CDR3 consists of 14 amino acids. Only the CDR3 part of the read is kept: 42 bases, read in frame from the first base. Per the germline V gene, SGHRS is the CDR1 and YFSETQ is the CDR2. At the junction V is shortened by 2 bases and J by 5 bases, with 10 bases in between. The Qiagen DNeasy Blood and Tissue Kit was used to extract total genomic DNA from the purified CD4+ T cells. The TCRbeta CDR3 region, defined according to IMGT, was amplified and sequenced using immunoSEQ immunosequencing protocols. Under the source paper's analysis protocol: Raw sequence data were preprocessed by the immunoSEQ service for PCR and sequencing error correction. The sequence data were imported into the immunoSEQ Analyzer and were further analyzed using VDJtools v1.0.7. Patient-control differences were tested with the paired Wilcoxon signed-rank test. As stored in TCRdb, this immuneACCESS dataset retains in-frame rearrangements with V and J assigned. A fraction of the clones does not appear; measured against another copy, unresolved V genes explain less than half of the discrepancy, and the remainder lacks a known reason. V and J calls and clone size come straight from that table; D and trimming were deduced from the DNA. The sample table holds 20,000 to 25,000 clones, of which roughly 86% were seen once. Of the sample, approximately 0.45% falls within the top ten clones.

The sequence was obtained from a woman aged 40 to 50 in good health. Sample: CD4+ T cells from PBMCs. The sequence joins TRBV5-1 to TRBJ1-4, with a weak D call of TRBD1 (6 bases match). The nucleotides read TGCGCCAGCAGCTTTGGCACAGGGAATGAAAAACTGTTTTTT. Translation gives CASSFGTGNEKLFF.